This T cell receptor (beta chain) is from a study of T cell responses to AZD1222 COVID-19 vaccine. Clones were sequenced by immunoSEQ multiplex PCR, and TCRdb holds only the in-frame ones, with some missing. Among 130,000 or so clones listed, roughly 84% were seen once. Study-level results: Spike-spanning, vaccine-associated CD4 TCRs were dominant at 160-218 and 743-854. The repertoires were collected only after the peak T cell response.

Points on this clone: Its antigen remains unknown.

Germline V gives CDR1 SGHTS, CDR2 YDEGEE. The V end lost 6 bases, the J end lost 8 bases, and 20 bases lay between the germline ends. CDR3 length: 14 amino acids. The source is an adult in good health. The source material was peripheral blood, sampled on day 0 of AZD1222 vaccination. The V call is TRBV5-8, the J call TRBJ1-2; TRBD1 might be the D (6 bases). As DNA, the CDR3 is TGTGCCAGCACCCCGGTGTCGGGGGCGAGAGGCTACACCTTC. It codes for CASTPVSGARGYTF.